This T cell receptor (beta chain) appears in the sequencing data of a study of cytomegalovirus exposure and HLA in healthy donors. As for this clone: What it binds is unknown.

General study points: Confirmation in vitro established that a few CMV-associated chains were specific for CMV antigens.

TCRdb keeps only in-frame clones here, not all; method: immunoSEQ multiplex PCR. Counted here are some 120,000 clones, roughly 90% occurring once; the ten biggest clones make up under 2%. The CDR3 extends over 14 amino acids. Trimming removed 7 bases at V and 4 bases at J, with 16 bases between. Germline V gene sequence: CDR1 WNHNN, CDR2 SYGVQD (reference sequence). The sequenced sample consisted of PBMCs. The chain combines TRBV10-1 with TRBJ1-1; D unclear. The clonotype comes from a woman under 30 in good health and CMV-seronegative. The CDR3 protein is CASTGTEGVTEAFF. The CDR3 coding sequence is TGCGCCAGCACTGGAACGGAGGGTGTCACTGAAGCTTTCTTT.